Listed below are T cell receptor beta chains from one sample, sequenced in a study of blood T cell repertoires in COVID-19. Assay: immunoSEQ multiplex PCR; the TCRdb copy retains only in-frame clones and omits some. Among around 140,000 clones listed, less than 90% were seen once. The sequenced material came from peripheral blood. Receptors were obtained from a man between 60 and 75 years old with acute or convalescent COVID-19. Both conserved end residues are part of each CDR3. The order of the fields is J gene, V gene, D gene, clone size, CDR3 protein, CDR3 DNA. D genes are given only for firm matches. Part of the rows lack a size; the others show once, few, many or a class for expanded clones.

j_call: TRBJ2-7; v_call: TRBV29-1; d_call: TRBD1; clone_size: few; cdr3_aa: CSVGTGESYEQYF; cdr3_nt: TGCAGCGTTGGGACAGGTGAATCCTACGAGCAGTACTTC
j_call: TRBJ1-6; v_call: TRBV2; d_call: -; clone_size: -; cdr3_aa: CASRRDYGNSPLHF; cdr3_nt: TGTGCCAGCAGGAGGGATTATGGGAATTCACCCCTCCACTTT
j_call: TRBJ1-5; v_call: TRBV19; d_call: TRBD1; clone_size: -; cdr3_aa: CASSRDSSNQPQHF; cdr3_nt: TGTGCCAGTAGTAGGGACAGTAGCAATCAGCCCCAGCATTTT
j_call: TRBJ1-1; v_call: TRBV6-2/TRBV6-3; d_call: -; clone_size: -; cdr3_aa: CASSYPGGTEAFF; cdr3_nt: TGTGCCAGCAGTTACCCTGGAGGAACTGAAGCTTTCTTT
j_call: TRBJ1-2; v_call: TRBV12-3/TRBV12-4; d_call: TRBD1; clone_size: -; cdr3_aa: CASSPGTEYGYTF; cdr3_nt: TGTGCCAGCAGTCCCGGGACAGAGTATGGCTACACCTTC
j_call: TRBJ2-1; v_call: TRBV5-1; d_call: -; clone_size: once; cdr3_aa: CASSAEGIASNEQFF; cdr3_nt: TGCGCCAGCAGCGCGGAGGGCATTGCTTCTAATGAGCAGTTCTTC
j_call: TRBJ1-2; v_call: TRBV6-5; d_call: -; clone_size: -; cdr3_aa: CAPPGDNYGYTF; cdr3_nt: TGTGCGCCACCCGGGGATAACTATGGCTACACCTTC
j_call: TRBJ2-2; v_call: TRBV12-3/TRBV12-4; d_call: -; clone_size: -; cdr3_aa: CASSPRQTGELFF; cdr3_nt: TGTGCCAGCAGTCCCCGACAGACCGGGGAGCTGTTTTTT
j_call: TRBJ2-5; v_call: TRBV5-6; d_call: TRBD2; clone_size: -; cdr3_aa: CASSLTGGRETQYF; cdr3_nt: TGTGCCAGCAGCTTAACGGGAGGGAGAGAGACCCAGTACTTC
j_call: TRBJ2-7; v_call: TRBV6-5; d_call: TRBD1; clone_size: -; cdr3_aa: CASSSRDRGGYEQYF; cdr3_nt: TGTGCCAGCAGTTCGCGCGACAGGGGCGGCTACGAGCAGTACTTC
j_call: TRBJ1-1; v_call: TRBV9; d_call: -; clone_size: once; cdr3_aa: CASSVVSGQMNTEAFF; cdr3_nt: TGTGCCAGCAGCGTAGTGTCAGGGCAAATGAACACTGAAGCTTTCTTT
j_call: TRBJ2-7; v_call: TRBV18; d_call: TRBD2; clone_size: -; cdr3_aa: CASPNRVGTSWIYEQYF; cdr3_nt: TGTGCCAGCCCCAACAGGGTAGGGACTAGCTGGATCTACGAGCAGTACTTC
j_call: TRBJ2-7; v_call: TRBV9; d_call: -; clone_size: once; cdr3_aa: CASSVGTGREQYF; cdr3_nt: TGTGCCAGCAGCGTGGGCACAGGGCGGGAGCAGTACTTC
j_call: TRBJ1-1; v_call: TRBV11-2; d_call: TRBD1; clone_size: -; cdr3_aa: CASRYSGLTGAFF; cdr3_nt: TGTGCCAGCAGATACTCGGGGTTGACAGGGGCTTTCTTT
j_call: TRBJ1-5; v_call: TRBV7-9; d_call: -; clone_size: -; cdr3_aa: CASSLTGGNQPQHF; cdr3_nt: TGTGCCAGCAGTTTGACAGGTGGGAATCAGCCCCAGCATTTT
j_call: TRBJ1-5; v_call: TRBV2; d_call: -; clone_size: few; cdr3_aa: CASSVGRGNSNQPQHF; cdr3_nt: TGTGCCAGCAGTGTTGGAAGAGGAAATAGCAATCAGCCCCAGCATTTT
j_call: TRBJ2-7; v_call: TRBV4-1; d_call: -; clone_size: -; cdr3_aa: CASSQLGTGRSDEQYF; cdr3_nt: TGCGCCAGCAGCCAACTCGGGACTGGTAGGTCTGACGAGCAGTACTTC
j_call: TRBJ2-6; v_call: TRBV5-1; d_call: TRBD1; clone_size: -; cdr3_aa: CASSRGQGALNSGANVLTF; cdr3_nt: TGCGCCAGCAGCCGGGGACAGGGGGCGTTAAACTCTGGGGCCAACGTCCTGACTTTC
j_call: TRBJ2-7; v_call: TRBV24-1; d_call: -; clone_size: -; cdr3_aa: CATSGTGNSYEQYF; cdr3_nt: TGTGCCACCAGCGGTACAGGGAACTCCTACGAGCAGTACTTC
j_call: TRBJ2-3; v_call: TRBV19; d_call: TRBD2; clone_size: -; cdr3_aa: CASRTSGKDTQYF; cdr3_nt: TGTGCCAGTAGGACTAGCGGGAAGGATACGCAGTATTTT
j_call: TRBJ1-2; v_call: TRBV9; d_call: -; clone_size: few; cdr3_aa: CASSVGARFNYGYTF; cdr3_nt: TGTGCCAGCAGCGTAGGGGCACGCTTCAACTATGGCTACACCTTC
j_call: TRBJ1-6; v_call: TRBV7-6; d_call: -; clone_size: -; cdr3_aa: CASSPDTTENSPLHF; cdr3_nt: TGTGCCAGCAGCCCCGACACGACCGAAAATTCACCCCTCCACTTT
j_call: TRBJ1-2; v_call: TRBV6-6; d_call: -; clone_size: -; cdr3_aa: CASSHGAQGLNYGYTF; cdr3_nt: TGTGCCAGCAGTCACGGGGCTCAGGGGCTGAACTATGGCTACACCTTC
j_call: TRBJ2-2; v_call: TRBV5-1; d_call: -; clone_size: once; cdr3_aa: CASSLVGPGQANTGELFF; cdr3_nt: TGCGCCAGCAGCTTGGTGGGGCCGGGACAAGCGAACACCGGGGAGCTGTTTTTT
j_call: TRBJ1-1; v_call: TRBV9; d_call: -; clone_size: -; cdr3_aa: CASSVGSGSGTEAFF; cdr3_nt: TGTGCCAGCAGCGTAGGATCGGGGTCGGGCACTGAAGCTTTCTTT
j_call: TRBJ2-3; v_call: TRBV11-2; d_call: TRBD1; clone_size: -; cdr3_aa: CASSFNYRGDTQYF; cdr3_nt: TGTGCCAGCAGCTTTAACTACAGGGGAGATACGCAGTATTTT
j_call: TRBJ2-1; v_call: TRBV6-4; d_call: TRBD2; clone_size: -; cdr3_aa: CASSDSRAGAYNEQFF; cdr3_nt: TGTGCCAGCAGTGACTCGCGAGCGGGGGCCTACAATGAGCAGTTCTTC
j_call: TRBJ1-5; v_call: TRBV7-2; d_call: -; clone_size: -; cdr3_aa: CASSLAHEGQPQHF; cdr3_nt: TGTGCCAGCAGCTTAGCCCACGAGGGTCAGCCCCAGCATTTT
j_call: TRBJ1-6; v_call: TRBV10-1; d_call: -; clone_size: -; cdr3_aa: CASSEGAWNSPLHF; cdr3_nt: TGCGCCAGCAGTGAAGGGGCTTGGAATTCACCCCTCCACTTT
j_call: TRBJ1-6; v_call: TRBV7-9; d_call: -; clone_size: -; cdr3_aa: CASSYGRENSPLHF; cdr3_nt: TGTGCCAGCAGTTACGGACGGGAGAATTCACCCCTCCACTTT
j_call: TRBJ2-1; v_call: TRBV6-6; d_call: TRBD2; clone_size: -; cdr3_aa: CASSETSGNYNEQFF; cdr3_nt: TGTGCCAGCAGTGAGACTAGCGGGAACTACAATGAGCAGTTCTTC
j_call: TRBJ1-5; v_call: TRBV24-1; d_call: -; clone_size: -; cdr3_aa: CATSDAGIAPQHF; cdr3_nt: TGTGCCACCAGTGACGCCGGGATTGCGCCCCAGCATTTT
j_call: TRBJ1-1; v_call: TRBV27; d_call: TRBD1; clone_size: -; cdr3_aa: CASSPNRGPEAFF; cdr3_nt: TGTGCCAGCAGTCCGAACAGGGGGCCGGAGGCTTTCTTT
j_call: TRBJ2-3; v_call: TRBV24-1; d_call: TRBD1; clone_size: -; cdr3_aa: CATSDTGGLRDTQYF; cdr3_nt: TGTGCCACCAGTGATACAGGGGGGTTACGAGATACGCAGTATTTT
j_call: TRBJ1-5; v_call: TRBV3-1/TRBV3-2; d_call: -; clone_size: -; cdr3_aa: CASSQGPQSSQPQHF; cdr3_nt: TGTGCCAGCAGCCAAGGTCCTCAGTCGTCCCAGCCCCAGCATTTT
j_call: TRBJ1-3; v_call: TRBV4-1; d_call: TRBD1; clone_size: -; cdr3_aa: CASSQLSRGTSGNTIYF; cdr3_nt: TGCGCCAGCAGCCAGCTAAGCAGGGGGACCTCTGGAAACACCATATATTTT
j_call: TRBJ2-7; v_call: TRBV7-8; d_call: TRBD2; clone_size: -; cdr3_aa: CASSFRDYSYEQYF; cdr3_nt: TGTGCCAGCAGCTTCCGGGACTATTCCTACGAGCAGTACTTC
j_call: TRBJ2-2; v_call: TRBV5-1; d_call: -; clone_size: -; cdr3_aa: CASSLGRVYAGELFF; cdr3_nt: TGCGCCAGCAGCCTCGGCAGGGTTTACGCCGGGGAGCTGTTTTTT
j_call: TRBJ2-5; v_call: TRBV6-5; d_call: TRBD1; clone_size: -; cdr3_aa: CASSYSGTGGLGTQYF; cdr3_nt: TGTGCCAGCAGTTACTCCGGGACAGGGGGTCTGGGGACCCAGTACTTC
j_call: TRBJ1-2; v_call: TRBV4-1; d_call: -; clone_size: -; cdr3_aa: CASSQASQLNYGYTF; cdr3_nt: TGCGCCAGCAGCCAAGCGTCTCAACTTAACTATGGCTACACCTTC
j_call: TRBJ2-7; v_call: TRBV6-5; d_call: -; clone_size: -; cdr3_aa: CASRGQGIEQYF; cdr3_nt: TGTGCCAGCAGAGGCCAGGGTATCGAGCAGTACTTC
j_call: TRBJ2-1; v_call: TRBV7-9; d_call: TRBD2; clone_size: -; cdr3_aa: CASSTPAGVGVYNEQFF; cdr3_nt: TGTGCCAGCAGCACACCGGCGGGAGTTGGGGTCTACAATGAGCAGTTCTTC
j_call: TRBJ2-3; v_call: TRBV5-1; d_call: TRBD1; clone_size: -; cdr3_aa: CASSDVTGYTQYF; cdr3_nt: TGCGCCAGCAGCGACGTGACAGGGTATACGCAGTATTTT
j_call: TRBJ2-1; v_call: TRBV3-1/TRBV3-2; d_call: -; clone_size: -; cdr3_aa: CASSTTGTQNEQFF; cdr3_nt: TGTGCCAGCAGCACTACCGGGACTCAGAATGAGCAGTTCTTC
j_call: TRBJ1-4; v_call: TRBV25-1; d_call: -; clone_size: -; cdr3_aa: CASSLGGVKEKLFF; cdr3_nt: TGTGCCAGCAGTTTAGGGGGGGTGAAGGAAAAACTGTTTTTT
j_call: TRBJ1-2; v_call: TRBV6-6; d_call: -; clone_size: -; cdr3_aa: CASSPTDPYGYTF; cdr3_nt: TGTGCCAGCAGTCCGACAGATCCCTATGGCTACACCTTC
j_call: TRBJ1-6; v_call: TRBV5-1; d_call: TRBD1; clone_size: -; cdr3_aa: CASSTGQGFSSPLHF; cdr3_nt: TGCGCCAGCAGCACCGGACAGGGTTTTTCTTCACCCCTCCACTTT
j_call: TRBJ1-2; v_call: TRBV6-1; d_call: -; clone_size: -; cdr3_aa: CASSELFGIRNYGYTF; cdr3_nt: TGTGCCAGCAGTGAATTATTCGGGATAAGGAACTATGGCTACACCTTC
j_call: TRBJ1-5; v_call: TRBV19; d_call: TRBD1; clone_size: -; cdr3_aa: CASSLVAGGLYSNQPQHF; cdr3_nt: TGTGCCAGTAGTTTAGTGGCAGGGGGCTTATATAGCAATCAGCCCCAGCATTTT
j_call: TRBJ1-2; v_call: TRBV4-1; d_call: TRBD1; clone_size: -; cdr3_aa: CASSQEGGGGHYGYTF; cdr3_nt: TGCGCCAGCAGCCAAGAAGGTGGAGGGGGCCACTATGGCTACACCTTC
j_call: TRBJ2-7; v_call: TRBV10-3; d_call: -; clone_size: once; cdr3_aa: CAISDTGWGLEQYF; cdr3_nt: TGTGCCATCAGTGATACAGGGTGGGGGCTCGAGCAGTACTTC
j_call: TRBJ1-6; v_call: TRBV6-5; d_call: TRBD1; clone_size: -; cdr3_aa: CASRGQNSPLHF; cdr3_nt: TGTGCCAGCAGGGGACAGAATTCACCCCTCCACTTT
j_call: TRBJ2-1; v_call: TRBV7-3; d_call: -; clone_size: few; cdr3_aa: CASSLGGRNEQFF; cdr3_nt: TGTGCCAGCAGCTTAGGGGGCCGGAATGAGCAGTTCTTC
j_call: TRBJ1-6; v_call: TRBV7-2; d_call: TRBD1; clone_size: -; cdr3_aa: CASSLDFRGQSPLHF; cdr3_nt: TGTGCCAGCAGCTTAGATTTCAGGGGGCAATCACCCCTCCACTTT